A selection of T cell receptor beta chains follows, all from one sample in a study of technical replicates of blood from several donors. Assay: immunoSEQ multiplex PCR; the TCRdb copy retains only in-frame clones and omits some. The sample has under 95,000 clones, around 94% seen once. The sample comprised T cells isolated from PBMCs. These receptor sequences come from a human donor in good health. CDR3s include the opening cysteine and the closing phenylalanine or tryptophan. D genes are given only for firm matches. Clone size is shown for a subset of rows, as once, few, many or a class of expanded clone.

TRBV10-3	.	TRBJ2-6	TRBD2	TGTGCCATCAGAGGGGGACTAGCGGATTACTCTGGGGCCAACGTCCTGACTTTC	CAIRGGLADYSGANVLTF
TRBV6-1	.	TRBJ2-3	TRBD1	TGTGCCAGCAGGACAGGGTTGATTGATACGCAGTATTTT	CASRTGLIDTQYF
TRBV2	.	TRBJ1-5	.	TGTGCCAGCAGTTTCAGACAGCTTATCAGCAATCAGCCCCAGCATTTT	CASSFRQLISNQPQHF
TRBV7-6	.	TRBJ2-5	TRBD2	TGTGCCAGCAGCTTGGTTCTAGCGGGAGAGGGGGAGACCCAGTACTTC	CASSLVLAGEGETQYF
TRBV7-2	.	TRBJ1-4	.	TGTGCCAGCAGCTTAGGGGGCTGGACAACTAATGAAAAACTGTTTTTT	CASSLGGWTTNEKLFF
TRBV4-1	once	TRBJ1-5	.	TGCGCCAGCAGCCAAGTAGATGCAGGGAATAGCAATCAGCCCCAGCATTTT	CASSQVDAGNSNQPQHF
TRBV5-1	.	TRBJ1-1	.	TGCGCCAGCAGACTCTCCAGGGTTGGGACTGAAGCTTTCTTT	CASRLSRVGTEAFF
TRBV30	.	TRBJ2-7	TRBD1	TGTGCCTGGAGTGTACGGGGACAGCTTTCCTACGAGCAGTACTTC	CAWSVRGQLSYEQYF
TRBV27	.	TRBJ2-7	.	TGTGCCAGCAGACCAGGAGGGACCTACGAGCAGTACTTC	CASRPGGTYEQYF
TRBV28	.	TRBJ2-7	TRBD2	TGTGCCAGCAGTCCCCCGGGACTAGCGGGGGCCTACGAGCAGTACTTC	CASSPPGLAGAYEQYF
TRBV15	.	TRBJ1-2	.	TGTGCCACCAGCAGAGAATCCGTGGCAGGGCAATCCAACTATGGCTACACCTTC	CATSRESVAGQSNYGYTF
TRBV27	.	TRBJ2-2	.	TGTGCCAGCAACCATGTCCCGGCCGGGGAGCTGTTTTTT	CASNHVPAGELFF
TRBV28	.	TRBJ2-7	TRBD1	TGTGCCAGCAGTCCCTTAACCGGGACAGGGTCCTACGAGCAGTACTTC	CASSPLTGTGSYEQYF
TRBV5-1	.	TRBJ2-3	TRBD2	TGCGCCAGCAGCTTGCGGTCTAGCGGGAAAGGCGATACGCAGTATTTT	CASSLRSSGKGDTQYF
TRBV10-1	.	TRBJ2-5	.	TGCGCCAGCAGTGGGACACCCCAAGGAGAGACCCAGTACTTC	CASSGTPQGETQYF
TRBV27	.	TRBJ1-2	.	TGTGCCAGCAGTCAGACATCAGTGTCGCAGGGCTACACCTTC	CASSQTSVSQGYTF
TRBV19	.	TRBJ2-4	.	TGTGCCAGTAGCCATCGCCAGGGGCGTGTTGGAGACATTCAGTACTTC	CASSHRQGRVGDIQYF
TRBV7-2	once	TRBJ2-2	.	TGTGCCAGCAGCTTAGCCTCAGGGTCAGCCGGGGAGCTGTTTTTT	CASSLASGSAGELFF
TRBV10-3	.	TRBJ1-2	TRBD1	TGTGCCATCAGTGCCGGGACAGGTCGGTATGGCTACACCTTC	CAISAGTGRYGYTF
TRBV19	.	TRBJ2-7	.	TGTGCCAGTAGTATGGGAGGAACTCTCTCCTACGAGCAGTACTTC	CASSMGGTLSYEQYF
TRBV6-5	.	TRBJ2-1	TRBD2	TGTGCCAGCGAGAGGACTAGCGGGGTGTATGAGCAGTTCTTC	CASERTSGVYEQFF
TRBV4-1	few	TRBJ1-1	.	TGCGCCAGCAGCCAAGGAGCCGATGAAGCTTTCTTT	CASSQGADEAFF
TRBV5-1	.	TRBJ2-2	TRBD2	TGCGCCAGCAGCACCACTAGCGGGACCGGGGAGCTGTTTTTT	CASSTTSGTGELFF
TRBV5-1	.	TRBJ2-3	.	TGCGCCAGCAGCTGGGGGCCCTCGGGGAATGCAGATACGCAGTATTTT	CASSWGPSGNADTQYF
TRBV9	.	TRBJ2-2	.	TGTGCCAGCAGCGTACCCGGGACACCGAAGAGTAACACCGGGGAGCTGTTTTTT	CASSVPGTPKSNTGELFF
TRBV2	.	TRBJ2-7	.	TGTGCCAGCAGCCGTTTGAGCGGAGCCTCCTACGAGCAGTACTTC	CASSRLSGASYEQYF
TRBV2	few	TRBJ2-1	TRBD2	TGTGCCAGCAGCACACGACTAGCGGGGGCCCTCTCCTACAATGAGCAGTTCTTC	CASSTRLAGALSYNEQFF
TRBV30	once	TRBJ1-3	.	TGTGCCTGGGAGTACGACAGAGTTAATGGAAACACCATATATTTT	CAWEYDRVNGNTIYF
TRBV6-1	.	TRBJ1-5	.	TGTGCCAGCAGTGAAGGTTACAGGACTCAGCCCCAGCATTTT	CASSEGYRTQPQHF
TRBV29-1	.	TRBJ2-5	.	TGCAGCGGGGTACAGGAACCAGAGACCCAGTACTTC	CSGVQEPETQYF
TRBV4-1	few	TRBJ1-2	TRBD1	TGCGCCAGCAGCCAAGGGGGTTTACAGGGGGGTGTTGGCTACACCTTC	CASSQGGLQGGVGYTF
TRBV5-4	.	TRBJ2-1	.	TGTGCCAGCAGCTCTACAGATCCCAATGAGCAGTTCTTC	CASSSTDPNEQFF
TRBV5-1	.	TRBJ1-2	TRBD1	TGCGCCAGCAGCCCGGGACAGGAGACAAACTATGGCTACACCTTC	CASSPGQETNYGYTF
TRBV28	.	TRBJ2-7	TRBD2	TGTGCCAGCAGTTCCCGACTAGCGGACTACGAGCAGTACTTC	CASSSRLADYEQYF
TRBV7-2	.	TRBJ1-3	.	TGTGCCAGCAGCTTAGATGCAGGGGCATCAGGAAACACCATATATTTT	CASSLDAGASGNTIYF
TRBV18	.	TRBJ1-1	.	TGTGCCAGCTCCCGGGACAAGAACACTGAAGCTTTCTTT	CASSRDKNTEAFF
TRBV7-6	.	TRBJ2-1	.	TGTGCCAGCACCTGGACCGGCGGGACCTACAATGAGCAGTTCTTC	CASTWTGGTYNEQFF
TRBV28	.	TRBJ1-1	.	TGTGCCAGCAGTTTTCGGGTTTTCTTCGCTGAAGCTTTCTTT	CASSFRVFFAEAFF
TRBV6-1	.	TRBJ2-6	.	TGTGCCAGCAGTCTTTACTCTGGGGCCAACGTCCTGACTTTC	CASSLYSGANVLTF
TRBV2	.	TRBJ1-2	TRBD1	TGTGCCAGCAGGACGCGGACAGGGAGATACTATGGCTACACCTTC	CASRTRTGRYYGYTF
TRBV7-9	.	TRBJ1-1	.	TGTGCCAGCAGCCCTCCCCCAGGGCTCGAAGCTTTCTTT	CASSPPPGLEAFF
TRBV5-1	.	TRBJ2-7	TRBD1	TGCGCCAGCCGAGCGACAGGGAACTACGAGCAGTACTTC	CASRATGNYEQYF
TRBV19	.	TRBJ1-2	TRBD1	TGTGCCAGTATAGGGGGGGACAGGGGGCGCCGGAGTAATGGCTACACCTTC	CASIGGDRGRRSNGYTF
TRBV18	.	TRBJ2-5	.	TGTGCCAGCTCACCACGGTCACTTCCAGGATGGACCCAGTACTTC	CASSPRSLPGWTQYF
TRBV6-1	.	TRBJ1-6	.	TGTGCCAGCAGTGGGTTCAGGACTACGAGCTCCTATAATTCACCCCTCCACTTT	CASSGFRTTSSYNSPLHF
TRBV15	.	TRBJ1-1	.	TGTGCCACCAGCAGGCAGAGGGGGACTGAAGCTTTCTTT	CATSRQRGTEAFF
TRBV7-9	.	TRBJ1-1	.	TGTGCCAGCACACTTACAGCTTACACTGAAGCTTTCTTT	CASTLTAYTEAFF
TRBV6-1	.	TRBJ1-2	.	TGTGCCAGCAGTGAAGGGCTGAACTATGGCTACACCTTC	CASSEGLNYGYTF